Following are 32 T cell receptor beta chains from one sample sequenced in a study of blood T cell repertoires in COVID-19. Produced via immunoSEQ multiplex PCR; TCRdb's table is partial and in-frame only. The repertoire includes tens of thousands of clones, about 70% of them detected once, and about 26% sits in the top ten. Sample: peripheral blood. These receptor sequences come from a woman aged 60-75 years in a cohort sampled during active or convalescent COVID-19.

This clone was seen more than once but under ten times. The V call is TRBV6-6, the J call TRBJ1-2; TRBD1 agrees at 7 bases. The germline CDR1 and CDR2 sequences are MNHNY and SVGAGI (reference sequence). The J segment lost 6 bases and the V segment lost 2 bases, leaving 9 bases of the junction unmatched. This CDR3 region has 15 residues. CDR3 sequence: CASSYGWDRGNGYTF. As DNA, the CDR3 is TGTGCCAGCAGTTACGGGTGGGACAGAGGGAATGGCTACACCTTC.

The chain uses TRBV28 and TRBJ1-1; no definite D call. Germline lookup yields CDR1 MDHEN and CDR2 SYDVKM. V was cut by 4 bases and J by 0 bases, with 6 bases left in between. The CDR3 covers 13 residues. The CDR3 coding sequence is TGTGCCAGCAGTTCCCCAATGAACACTGAAGCTTTCTTT. This codes for CASSSPMNTEAFF. The whole variable domain, filled in from reference TRBV28 and TRBJ1-1, reads DVKVTQSSRYLVKRTGEKVFLECVQDMDHENMFWYRQDPGLGLRLIYFSYDVKMKEKGDIPEGYSVSREKKERFSLILESASTNQTSMYLCASSSPMNTEAFFGQGTRLTVV.

This clone appeared a single time. The chain uses TRBV6-2 or TRBV6-3 and TRBJ2-7; 8 bases are a match to TRBD1. Trimming cost V 1 base and J 2 bases; bases outside gene matches: 10. CDR3 length: 17 amino acids. The germline CDR1 and CDR2 sequences are MNHEY and SVGEGT. CDR3 region: CASSYFGTGVNPYEQYF. In DNA form, the CDR3 reads TGTGCCAGCAGTTACTTTGGGACAGGAGTGAACCCCTACGAGCAGTACTTC.

This chain links TRBV11-1 with TRBJ1-3, with D unresolved. Between the trimmed V and J ends, which lost 5 bases and 0 bases, there was a span of 8 bases. The CDR3 is 14 residues long. Germline loops: CDR1 SGHAT, CDR2 FQDESV (reference sequence). The CDR3 DNA reads as TGTGCCAGCAGCCATACAGACTCTGGAAACACCATATATTTT. Its protein is CASSHTDSGNTIYF.

This clone was observed a few times. The V gene is TRBV2, the J gene TRBJ2-7; TRBD2 agrees at 11 bases. The ends lost 5 bases at V and 4 bases at J; junction bases unmatched: 4. This CDR3 region has 14 residues. Germline V gene lookup returns CDR1 SNHLY and CDR2 FYNNEI. The CDR3 loop is CASSLAGGLYEQYF. The CDR3 nucleotides read TGTGCCAGCAGTCTAGCGGGGGGCCTTTACGAGCAGTACTTC.

This clone was detected a few times. The rearrangement joins TRBV5-1 to TRBJ2-7; 7 bases agree with TRBD2. Per the germline V gene, CDR1 is SGHRS and CDR2 is YFSETQ. The ends lost 5 bases at V and 3 bases at J; junction bases unmatched: 8. The CDR3 has 14 amino acids. The CDR3 nucleotides are TGCGCCAGCAGATTGACCGCGGGGGTCTACGAGCAGTACTTC. It is translated as CASRLTAGVYEQYF.

This chain joins TRBV7-2 and TRBJ2-7, with D unresolved. This CDR3 is 14 amino acids long. Germline V gene data show CDR1 as SGHTA and CDR2 as FQGNSA. Trimming pared 1 base from V and 1 base from J, leaving 8 bases between. The CDR3 reads CASSLVADSYEQYF. The CDR3 DNA sequence: TGTGCCAGCAGCTTAGTCGCAGATTCCTACGAGCAGTACTTC. Full variable domain (rest looked up from reference TRBV7-2 and TRBJ2-7): GAGVSQSPSNKVTEKGKDVELRCDPISGHTALYWYRQSLGQGLEFLIYFQGNSAPDKSGLPSDRFSAERTGGSVSTLTIQRTQQEDSAVYLCASSLVADSYEQYFGPGTRLTVT.

This clone has ten or more counts. The rearrangement links TRBV29-1 to TRBJ1-1; D may be TRBD1 (6 bases). V was trimmed by 3 bases and J by 7 bases, leaving 15 bases between them. This CDR3 spans 13 amino acids. Germline assignment: CDR1 SQVTM and CDR2 ANQGSEA. CDR3 in DNA: TGCAGCGTTGATTTGGGGGCCCGACATGAAGCTTTCTTT. As protein: CSVDLGARHEAFF.

The rearrangement uses TRBV10-3 and TRBJ1-4; weak D call: TRBD1 (5 bases). The CDR3 length is 15 residues. The germline V gene has CDR1 ENHRY and CDR2 SYGVKD. The V gene lost 0 bases and the J gene lost 7 bases, with 12 bases spanning the gap. The CDR3 reads CAISESIGDSEKLFF. CDR3 coding DNA: TGTGCCATCAGTGAGTCGATCGGCGACAGTGAAAAACTGTTTTTT.

V and J are TRBV6-5 and TRBJ1-5; maybe TRBD1 (6 bases). V lost 7 bases to trimming and J lost 4 bases, with 11 bases between them. Germline CDR1 MNHEY, CDR2 SVGAGI. The CDR3 totals 13 residues. The CDR3 DNA sequence: TGTGCCAGCACCCTCAGGGGTAATCAGCCCCAGCATTTT. Its protein is CASTLRGNQPQHF.

This clone has only a few counts. V and J are TRBV19 and TRBJ2-6; maybe TRBD2 (5 bases). CDR1 and CDR2 (germline): LNHDA, SQIVND (reference sequence). CDR3 length equals 16 residues. Trimming pared 7 bases from V and 4 bases from J, leaving 17 bases between. Written as DNA, the CDR3 is TGTGCCAGTATCGGGGTTCTATACTCCGGGGCCAACGTCCTGACTTTC. Translation gives CASIGVLYSGANVLTF. The variable domain in full, with the rest retrieved from reference TRBV19 and TRBJ2-6, is DGGITQSPKYLFRKEGQNVTLSCEQNLNHDAMYWYRQDPGQGLRLIYYSQIVNDFQKGDIAEGYSVSREKKESFPLTVTSAQKNPTAFYLCASIGVLYSGANVLTFGAGSRLTVL.

The V and J genes are TRBV27 and TRBJ2-2; maybe TRBD2 (6 bases). The CDR3 runs 15 residues. Germline CDR1 is MNHEY and CDR2 is SMNVEV (reference sequence). Trimming cost V 3 bases and J 5 bases, with 13 bases left between them. CDR3 region: CASSFGARGTGELFF. Written as DNA, the CDR3 is TGTGCCAGCAGTTTTGGGGCCCGGGGGACCGGGGAGCTGTTTTTT.

The sample holds one count of this clone. This chain connects TRBV4-1 to TRBJ1-4, with D maybe TRBD1 (5 bases). The CDR3 sequence is 15 residues long. Trimming took off 1 base at V and 4 bases at J, with 10 bases between the two ends. Germline V gene lookup returns CDR1 MGHRA and CDR2 YSYEKL. The CDR3 reads CASSQVKGINEKLFF. CDR3 DNA sequence: TGCGCCAGCAGCCAAGTTAAGGGGATTAATGAAAAACTGTTTTTT.

The chain links TRBV27 to TRBJ1-1; no reliable D call. Trimming removed 1 base at V and 4 bases at J, with 10 bases between. This CDR3 region has 14 residues. The germline gives CDR1 MNHEY, CDR2 SMNVEV (reference sequence). The CDR3 region is CASSLFAGGTEAFF. DNA for the CDR3: TGTGCCAGCAGTTTATTTGCGGGAGGCACTGAAGCTTTCTTT.

The genes are TRBV19 and TRBJ1-5, with 11 bases lining up with TRBD1. Germline-derived CDR1 and CDR2 are LNHDA and SQIVND (reference sequence). The CDR3 has 18 amino acids. V shed 2 bases, J shed 2 bases, and the junction held 8 bases outside the gene matches. The CDR3 coding sequence is TGTGCCAGTAGTATACAGGGGACAGGGGGGTCTGGCAATCAGCCCCAGCATTTT. Translating it yields CASSIQGTGGSGNQPQHF.

In this sample, this clone turned up a few times. The chain is built from TRBV3-1 (or the pseudogene TRBV3-2) and TRBJ1-1, with unresolved D. This CDR3 is 14 amino acids long. Trimming stripped 3 bases from V and 0 bases from J, with 8 bases between. The germline CDR1 and CDR2 sequences are LGHDT and YNNKEL (reference sequence). The CDR3 sequence: CASSQTRVNTEAFF. CDR3 in DNA: TGTGCCAGCAGCCAGACTCGAGTGAACACTGAAGCTTTCTTT.

The CDR3 DNA reads as TGTGCCAGCTCCGACAGGGGAGTCACAGATACGCAGTATTTT. Translating it yields CASSDRGVTDTQYF. The rearrangement joins TRBV7-9 to TRBJ2-3, with 8 bases identical to TRBD1. CDR1 is SEHNR and CDR2 is FQNEAQ in the germline V gene (reference sequence). After removal of 8 bases from V and 2 bases from J, the junction contained 6 bases not matched to a gene. The CDR3 is 14 residues long.

This chain connects TRBV7-9 to TRBJ2-7; 7 positions match TRBD1. The CDR3 totals 14 residues. V shed 7 bases, J shed 0 bases, and the junction held 6 bases outside the gene matches. Germline CDR1 SEHNR, CDR2 FQNEAQ (reference sequence). In DNA form, the CDR3 reads TGTGCCAGCATGGGACAGACCAGCTCCTACGAGCAGTACTTC. It translates to CASMGQTSSYEQYF. Combining the CDR3 with reference TRBV7-9 and TRBJ2-7 gives the whole variable domain DTGVSQNPRHKITKRGQNVTFRCDPISEHNRLYWYRQTLGQGPEFLTYFQNEAQLEKSRLLSDRFSAERPKGSFSTLEIQRTEQGDSAMYLCASMGQTSSYEQYFGPGTRLTVT.

The chain joins TRBV19 to TRBJ1-1, with D maybe TRBD1 (6 bases). The CDR3 loop spans 19 amino acids. The V end lost 4 bases, the J end lost 1 base, and 25 bases lay between the germline ends. Germline V CDR1 and CDR2: LNHDA, SQIVND (reference sequence). The CDR3 sequence: CASSTLIRDTTLENTEAFF. As DNA, the CDR3 is TGTGCCAGTAGTACCCTCATAAGGGACACGACGCTAGAGAACACTGAAGCTTTCTTT.

This sequence joins TRBV27 and TRBJ1-6, with D tentatively TRBD1 (5 bases). Germline V gives CDR1 MNHEY, CDR2 SMNVEV (reference sequence). The CDR3 runs to 14 residues. Trimming removed 2 bases from V and 16 bases from J, with 18 bases in between. CDR3 nucleotide sequence: TGTGCCAGCAGTTTAGGGGGGGGAGGGGTTGGTCTCCACTTT. Protein sequence: CASSLGGGGVGLHF.

V and J are TRBV3-1 (or the pseudogene TRBV3-2) and TRBJ2-1; D not resolved. This CDR3 is built from 15 residues. The germline CDR1 and CDR2 sequences are LGHDT and YNNKEL (reference sequence). The V end was cut by 2 bases, the J end by 0 bases, with 8 bases between. As DNA, the CDR3 is TGTGCCAGCAGCCAAATTCGGAGCTCCTACAATGAGCAGTTCTTC. Its translation is CASSQIRSSYNEQFF.

The chain combines TRBV5-6 with TRBJ2-7; D is undetermined. The CDR3 sequence is 12 residues long. V lost 4 bases and J lost 6, with 11 bases in between. Germline-derived CDR1 and CDR2 are SGHDT and YYEEEE. CDR3 loop: CASSQSYVEQYF. DNA for the CDR3: TGTGCCAGCAGCCAGTCTTACGTCGAGCAGTACTTC. The full variable domain, rest sourced from reference TRBV5-6 and TRBJ2-7, is DAGVTQSPTHLIKTRGQQVTLRCSPKSGHDTVSWYQQALGQGPQFIFQYYEEEERQRGNFPDRFSGHQFPNYSSELNVNALLLGDSALYLCASSQSYVEQYFGPGTRLTVT.

The chain couples TRBV6-5 to TRBJ2-3; D call uncertain. The CDR3 totals 14 residues. Germline loops: CDR1 MNHEY, CDR2 SVGAGI. The germline V and J ends were trimmed by 7 bases and 0 bases, with 11 bases remaining between them. CDR3 loop: CASNPRTSTDTQYF. The CDR3 DNA follows: TGTGCCAGCAATCCGCGCACTAGCACAGATACGCAGTATTTT.

The chain uses TRBV5-4 and TRBJ2-6; TRBD1 might be the D (9 bases). CDR3 length: 20 residues. CDR1 is SGHNT and CDR2 is YYREEE in the germline V gene (reference sequence). The V gene lost 4 bases and the J gene lost 1 base, with 24 bases spanning the gap. CDR3 protein: CASSPGGTGPKRSGANVLTF. The DNA of the CDR3 is TGTGCCAGCAGCCCGGGAGGGACAGGGCCAAAGAGATCTGGGGCCAACGTCCTGACTTTC.

The V call is TRBV7-2, the J call TRBJ2-3; 7 nucleotides line up with TRBD1. J gave up 4 bases and V 1 base, and 8 bases lay outside the gene matches. The CDR3 spans 16 residues. The germline CDR1 and CDR2 sequences are SGHTA and FQGNSA. This chain's CDR3 is CASSLGGTGAADTQYF. The CDR3 bases are TGTGCCAGCAGCTTAGGTGGCACAGGGGCGGCAGATACGCAGTATTTT.

V is TRBV18 and J is TRBJ1-2; TRBD1 might be the D (5 bases). The V and J ends lost 2 bases and 3 bases respectively, with 7 bases between them. The CDR3 runs 13 residues. Germline loops: CDR1 KGHSH, CDR2 LQKENI. The CDR3 nucleotides read TGTGCCAGCTCACCAGTGACAGACTATGGCTACACCTTC. Its translation is CASSPVTDYGYTF.

Comments on this clone: The same CDR3 arises from other DNA sequences in this sample as well. The chain combines TRBV12-3 or TRBV12-4 with TRBJ1-1; D is undetermined. Trimming pared 3 bases from V and 1 base from J, leaving 6 bases between. The CDR3 spans 13 residues. In nucleotides, the CDR3 is TGTGCCAGCAGTTTCCGGGGGAACACTGAAGCTTTCTTT. It translates to CASSFRGNTEAFF.

V is TRBV5-1 and J is TRBJ1-2; no clear D gene. The CDR3 has 16 residues. The V end was cut by 2 bases, the J end by 6 bases, with 20 bases between. The germline V gene encodes CDR1 SGHRS and CDR2 YFSETQ. CDR3 loop: CASSLTGPGRENGYTF. The CDR3 bases are TGCGCCAGCAGCTTAACCGGACCCGGGAGGGAGAATGGCTACACCTTC.

The rearrangement links TRBV21-1 to TRBJ1-1; no DNA check was done on the table's D call, TRBD1. TRBV21-1 is shown as a pseudogene. The CDR3 covers 14 residues. The CDR3 sequence is CASSDRGLNTEAFF. The CDR3 region has the DNA TGTGCCAGCAGCGACAGGGGTTTGAACACTGAAGCTTTCTTT.

This chain joins TRBV28 and TRBJ2-5, with D possibly TRBD1 on 8 matching bases. Germline V gene data show CDR1 as MDHEN and CDR2 as SYDVKM. Deletions cut 5 bases from V and 2 bases from J, with 24 bases between. The CDR3 is 18 amino acids. CDR3 sequence (DNA): TGTGCCAGCAGTACGCCACAGGGGGGGGCCCTTAGACAAGAGACCCAGTACTTC. It codes for CASSTPQGGALRQETQYF.

V gene TRBV19 combines with J gene TRBJ2-4, with D possibly matching TRBD1 (5 bases). The CDR3 spans 13 residues. Germline lookup yields CDR1 LNHDA and CDR2 SQIVND (reference sequence). Trimming removed 4 bases at V and 6 bases at J, with 10 bases between. The CDR3 here is CASSTPTVNIQYF. Here the CDR3 DNA reads TGTGCCAGTAGTACACCGACAGTAAACATTCAGTACTTC.

The chain carries TRBV2 and TRBJ2-5; 7 bases align to TRBD2. CDR1 and CDR2 (germline): SNHLY, FYNNEI. V shed 4 bases, J shed 5 bases, and the junction held 13 bases outside the gene matches. The CDR3 loop spans 16 amino acids. The CDR3 is CASSVSLAAVIETQYF. The CDR3 DNA reads TGTGCCAGCAGTGTATCTCTAGCGGCGGTTATTGAGACCCAGTACTTC.